The source of this TCR beta chain is a study of blood T cell repertoires in COVID-19. Trimming took 2 bases from V and 8 from J; bases not matched to a gene: 5. The CDR3 loop spans 15 amino acids. Germline V gene data show CDR1 as SGHVS and CDR2 as FQNEAQ. Method: immunoSEQ multiplex PCR; TCRdb's copy keeps in-frame clones and lacks some. The sample includes 300,000 to 350,000 clones, approximately 85% of them seen just once. This clone has only a few counts. This sequence was found in a man aged 30 to 39 who had recovered from COVID-19. Sequences were obtained from PBMCs or T cells enriched from blood (not recorded which). The V and J genes are TRBV7-8 and TRBJ1-4; 10 positions agree with TRBD1. In nucleotides, the CDR3 is TGTGCCAGCAGCTTACGCGACAGGGGGCTAGAAAAACTGTTTTTT. Translating gives CASSLRDRGLEKLFF.